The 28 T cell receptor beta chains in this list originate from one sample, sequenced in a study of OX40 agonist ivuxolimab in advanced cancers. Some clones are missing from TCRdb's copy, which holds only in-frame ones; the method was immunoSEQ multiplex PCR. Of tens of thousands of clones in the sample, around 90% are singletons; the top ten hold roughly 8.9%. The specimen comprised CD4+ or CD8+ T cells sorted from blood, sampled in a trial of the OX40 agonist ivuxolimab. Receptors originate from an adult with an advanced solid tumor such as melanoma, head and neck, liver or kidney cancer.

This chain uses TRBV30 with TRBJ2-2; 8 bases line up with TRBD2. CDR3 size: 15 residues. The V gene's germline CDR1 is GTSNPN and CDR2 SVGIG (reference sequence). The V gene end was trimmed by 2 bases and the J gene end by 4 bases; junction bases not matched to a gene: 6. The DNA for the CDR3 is TGTGCCTGGAGTTTAACTAGCGGATTCACCGGGGAGCTGTTTTTT. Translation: CAWSLTSGFTGELFF.

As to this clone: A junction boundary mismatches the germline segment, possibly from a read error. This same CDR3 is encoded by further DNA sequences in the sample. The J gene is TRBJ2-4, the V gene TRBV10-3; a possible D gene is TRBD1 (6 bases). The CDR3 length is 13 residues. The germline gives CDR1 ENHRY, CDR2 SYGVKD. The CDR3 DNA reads TGTGCCATCAGTGAGTCCCAACGGGACATCCAGTACTTC. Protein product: CAISESQRDIQYF.

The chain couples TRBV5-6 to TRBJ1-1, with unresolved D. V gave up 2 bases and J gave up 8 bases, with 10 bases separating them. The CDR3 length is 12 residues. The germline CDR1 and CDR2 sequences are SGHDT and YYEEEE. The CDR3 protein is CASSFGPVEAFF. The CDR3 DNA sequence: TGTGCCAGCAGCTTTGGTCCGGTAGAAGCTTTCTTT.

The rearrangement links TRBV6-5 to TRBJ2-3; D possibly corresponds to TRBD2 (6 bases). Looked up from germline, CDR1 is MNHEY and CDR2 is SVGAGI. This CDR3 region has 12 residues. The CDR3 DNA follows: TGTCCGGGGAGGCTTCGCGCAGATACGCAGTATTTT. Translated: CPGRLRADTQYF.

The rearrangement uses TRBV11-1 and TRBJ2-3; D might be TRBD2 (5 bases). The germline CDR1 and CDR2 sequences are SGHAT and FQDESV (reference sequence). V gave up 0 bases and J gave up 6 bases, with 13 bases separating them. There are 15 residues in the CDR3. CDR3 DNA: TGTGCCAGCAGCTTAGCGGGAGTTGGTAAGGATACGCAGTATTTT. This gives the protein CASSLAGVGKDTQYF.

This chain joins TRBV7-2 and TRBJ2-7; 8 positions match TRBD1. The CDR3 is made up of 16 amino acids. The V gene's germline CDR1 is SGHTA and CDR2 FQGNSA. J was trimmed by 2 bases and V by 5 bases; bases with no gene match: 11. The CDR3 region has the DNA TGTGCCAGCAGCCCTAGAAGGACAGGGTTCACCTACGAGCAGTACTTC. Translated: CASSPRRTGFTYEQYF.

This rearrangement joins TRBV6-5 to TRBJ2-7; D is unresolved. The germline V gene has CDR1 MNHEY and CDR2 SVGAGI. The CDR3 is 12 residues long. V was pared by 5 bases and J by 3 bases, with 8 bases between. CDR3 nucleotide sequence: TGTGCCAGCAGTCCCCTCCTCTACGAGCAGTACTTC. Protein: CASSPLLYEQYF.

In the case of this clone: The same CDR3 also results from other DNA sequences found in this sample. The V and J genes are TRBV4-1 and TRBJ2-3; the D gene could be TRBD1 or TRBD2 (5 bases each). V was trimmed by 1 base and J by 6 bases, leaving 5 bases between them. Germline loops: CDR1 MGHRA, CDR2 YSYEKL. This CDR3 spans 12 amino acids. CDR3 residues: CASSQGGDTQYF. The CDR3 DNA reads TGCGCCAGCAGCCAAGGGGGGGATACGCAGTATTTT.

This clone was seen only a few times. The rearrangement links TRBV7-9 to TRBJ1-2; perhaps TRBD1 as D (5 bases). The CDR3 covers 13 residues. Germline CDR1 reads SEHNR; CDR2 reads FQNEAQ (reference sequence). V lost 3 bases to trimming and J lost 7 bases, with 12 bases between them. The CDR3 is CASSFGGGSGYTF. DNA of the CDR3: TGTGCCAGCAGCTTTGGGGGAGGGAGTGGCTACACCTTC.

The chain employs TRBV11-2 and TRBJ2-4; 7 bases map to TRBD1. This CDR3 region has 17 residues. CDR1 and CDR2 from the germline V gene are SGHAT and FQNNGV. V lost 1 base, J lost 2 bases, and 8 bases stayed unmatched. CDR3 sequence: CASSLGQGGTTKNIQYF. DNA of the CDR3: TGTGCCAGCAGCTTAGGACAAGGGGGCACAACCAAAAACATTCAGTACTTC.

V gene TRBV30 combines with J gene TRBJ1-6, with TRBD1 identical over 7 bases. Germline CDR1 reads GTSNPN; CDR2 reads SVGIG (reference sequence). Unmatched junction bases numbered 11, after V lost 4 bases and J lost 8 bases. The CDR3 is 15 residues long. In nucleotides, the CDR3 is TGTGCCTGGAAGGCCCCTGACAGGGATCATTCACCCCTCCACTTT. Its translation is CAWKAPDRDHSPLHF.

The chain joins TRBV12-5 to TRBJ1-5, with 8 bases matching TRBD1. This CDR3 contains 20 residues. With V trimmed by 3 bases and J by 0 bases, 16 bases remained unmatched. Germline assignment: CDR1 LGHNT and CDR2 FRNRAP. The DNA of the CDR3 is TGTGCTAGTGGTTTCCCCCCCTCCGGGACAGGCCTTTATAGCAATCAGCCCCAGCATTTT. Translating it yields CASGFPPSGTGLYSNQPQHF.

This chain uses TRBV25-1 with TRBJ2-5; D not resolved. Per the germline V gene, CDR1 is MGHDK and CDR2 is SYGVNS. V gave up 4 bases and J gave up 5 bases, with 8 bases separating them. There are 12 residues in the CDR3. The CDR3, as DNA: TGTGCCAGCAGTGGGCTCGATGAGACCCAGTACTTC. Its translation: CASSGLDETQYF.

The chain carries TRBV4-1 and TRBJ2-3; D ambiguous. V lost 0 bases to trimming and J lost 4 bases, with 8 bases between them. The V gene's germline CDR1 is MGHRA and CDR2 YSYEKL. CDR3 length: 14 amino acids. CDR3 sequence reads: CASSQDSAPDTQYF. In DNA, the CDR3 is TGCGCCAGCAGCCAAGATTCCGCCCCAGATACGCAGTATTTT.

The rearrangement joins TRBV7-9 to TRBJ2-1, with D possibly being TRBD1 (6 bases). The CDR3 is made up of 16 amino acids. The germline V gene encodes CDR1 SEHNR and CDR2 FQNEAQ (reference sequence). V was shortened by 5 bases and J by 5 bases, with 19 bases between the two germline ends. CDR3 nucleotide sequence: TGTGCCAGCAGCGGAGGAGGACAGAGAAAGAACAATGAGCAGTTCTTC. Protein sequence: CASSGGGQRKNNEQFF.

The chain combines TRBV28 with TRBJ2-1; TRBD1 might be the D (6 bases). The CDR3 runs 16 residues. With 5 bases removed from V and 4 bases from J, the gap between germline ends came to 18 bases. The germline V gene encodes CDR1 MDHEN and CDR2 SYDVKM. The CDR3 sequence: CASSRGYRVDYNEQFF. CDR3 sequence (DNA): TGTGCCAGCAGTCGTGGGTACAGGGTAGATTACAATGAGCAGTTCTTC. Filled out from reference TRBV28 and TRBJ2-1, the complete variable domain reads DVKVTQSSRYLVKRTGEKVFLECVQDMDHENMFWYRQDPGLGLRLIYFSYDVKMKEKGDIPEGYSVSREKKERFSLILESASTNQTSMYLCASSRGYRVDYNEQFFGPGTRLTVL.

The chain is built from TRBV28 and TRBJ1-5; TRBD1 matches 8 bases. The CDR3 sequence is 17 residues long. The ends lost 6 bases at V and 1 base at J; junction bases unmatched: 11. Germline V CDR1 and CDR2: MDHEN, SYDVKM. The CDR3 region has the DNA TGTGCCAGCAGAACACCGGACAGGGAGGACAGCAATCAGCCCCAGCATTTT. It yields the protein CASRTPDREDSNQPQHF.

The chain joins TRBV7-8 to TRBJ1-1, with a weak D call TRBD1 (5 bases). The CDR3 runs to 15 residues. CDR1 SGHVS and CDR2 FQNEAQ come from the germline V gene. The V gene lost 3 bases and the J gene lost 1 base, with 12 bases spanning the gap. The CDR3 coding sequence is TGTGCCAGCAGCTTGAGTACGAGGGGGAACACTGAAGCTTTCTTT. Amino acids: CASSLSTRGNTEAFF.

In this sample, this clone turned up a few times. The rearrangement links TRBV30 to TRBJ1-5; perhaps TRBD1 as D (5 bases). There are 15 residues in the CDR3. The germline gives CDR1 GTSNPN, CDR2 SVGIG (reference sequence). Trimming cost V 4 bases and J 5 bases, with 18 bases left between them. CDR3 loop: CAWTVSGGSHQPQHF. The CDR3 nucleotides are TGTGCCTGGACCGTCTCGGGGGGTTCGCATCAGCCCCAGCATTTT.

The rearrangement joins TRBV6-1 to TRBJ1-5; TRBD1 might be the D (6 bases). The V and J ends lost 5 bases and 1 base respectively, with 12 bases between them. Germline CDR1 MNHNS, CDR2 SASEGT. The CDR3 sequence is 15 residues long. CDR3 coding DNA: TGTGCCAGCAGTTCTACAGGGTTGAGCAATCAGCCCCAGCATTTT. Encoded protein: CASSSTGLSNQPQHF.

CDR3 in amino acids: CAWSVLEGGTEAFF. As DNA, the CDR3 is TGTGCCTGGAGTGTTCTGGAGGGGGGCACTGAAGCTTTCTTT. The chain uses TRBV30 and TRBJ1-1, with a tentative D call TRBD1 (6 bases). The germline CDR1 and CDR2 sequences are GTSNPN and SVGIG (reference sequence). The CDR3 runs 14 residues. The V and J ends lost 0 bases and 4 bases respectively, with 12 bases between them.

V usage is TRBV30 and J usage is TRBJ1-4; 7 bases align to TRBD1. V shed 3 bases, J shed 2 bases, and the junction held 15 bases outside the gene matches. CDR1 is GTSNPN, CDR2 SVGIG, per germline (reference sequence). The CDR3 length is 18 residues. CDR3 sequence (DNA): TGTGCCTGGAGGAATTGGCACACCACAGGGGTCACTAATGAAAAACTGTTTTTT. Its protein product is CAWRNWHTTGVTNEKLFF.

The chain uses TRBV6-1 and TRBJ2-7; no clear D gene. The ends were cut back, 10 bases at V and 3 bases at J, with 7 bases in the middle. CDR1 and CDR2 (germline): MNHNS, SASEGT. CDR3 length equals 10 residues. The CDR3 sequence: CATKIYEQYF. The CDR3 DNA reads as TGTGCCACCAAGATCTACGAGCAGTACTTC.

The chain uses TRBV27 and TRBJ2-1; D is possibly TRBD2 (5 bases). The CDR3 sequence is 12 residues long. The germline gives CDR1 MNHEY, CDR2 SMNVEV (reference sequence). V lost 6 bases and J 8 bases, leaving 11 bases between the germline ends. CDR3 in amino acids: CASRPEGHEQFF. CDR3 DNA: TGTGCCAGCAGACCAGAGGGCCATGAGCAGTTCTTC.

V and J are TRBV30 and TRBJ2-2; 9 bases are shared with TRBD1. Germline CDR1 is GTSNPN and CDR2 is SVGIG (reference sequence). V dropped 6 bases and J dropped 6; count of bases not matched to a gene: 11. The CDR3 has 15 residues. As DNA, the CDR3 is TGTGCCTGCTGGGTCCGGACAGGGGTCTCCGGGGAGCTGTTTTTT. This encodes CACWVRTGVSGELFF.

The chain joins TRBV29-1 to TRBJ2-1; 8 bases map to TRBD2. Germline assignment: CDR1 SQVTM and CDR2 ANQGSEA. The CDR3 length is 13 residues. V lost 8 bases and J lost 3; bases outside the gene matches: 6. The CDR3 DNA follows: TGCAGCTCGGGACTAGTGGACTACAATGAGCAGTTCTTC. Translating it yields CSSGLVDYNEQFF.

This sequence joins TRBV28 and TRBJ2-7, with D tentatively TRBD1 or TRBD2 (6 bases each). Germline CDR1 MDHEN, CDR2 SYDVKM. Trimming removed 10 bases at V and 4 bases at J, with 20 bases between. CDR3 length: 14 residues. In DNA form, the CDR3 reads TGTGCCACCTCATTGGGGGGACATACATACGAGCAGTACGTC. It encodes CATSLGGHTYEQYV.

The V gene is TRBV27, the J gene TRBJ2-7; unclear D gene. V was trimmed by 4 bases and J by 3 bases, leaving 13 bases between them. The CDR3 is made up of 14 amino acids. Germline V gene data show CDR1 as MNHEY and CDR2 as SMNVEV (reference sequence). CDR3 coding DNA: TGTGCCAGCAGTTCCGGTCCCTCTGGCTACGAGCAGTACGTC. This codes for CASSSGPSGYEQYV.